The 3 T cell receptor beta chains given below trace back to one sample, sequenced in a study of metastatic and nonmetastatic thyroid tumors. Thyroid surgery had not been preceded by any treatment in any patient. Using MiXCR, TCRdb reanalyzed the PCR reads. The repertoire has more than 85,000 clones, roughly 8.6% of them found once; the top ten carry 8.8%. Source material: blood. Receptor source: a female donor with papillary thyroid cancer or a benign thyroid nodule (not recorded which). Some clones in this sample may be carry-over from other donors' samples.

This clone was found many times. V and J are TRBV19 and TRBJ2-3; TRBD1 aligns across 9 bases. CDR1 is LNHDA and CDR2 is SQIVND in the germline V gene (reference sequence). With V trimmed by 3 bases and J by 1 base, 8 bases remained unmatched. The CDR3 has 17 residues. The CDR3 region is CASSIWTDRGGTDTQYF. CDR3 nucleotides: TGTGCCAGTAGTATTTGGACTGACAGGGGGGGCACAGATACGCAGTATTTT.

This clone has at least ten counts. V and J are TRBV12-3 or TRBV12-4 and TRBJ2-5; 7 positions match TRBD1. The V and J ends lost 5 bases and 4 bases, in that order; junction bases with no gene match: 7. This CDR3 region has 14 residues. The chain's CDR3 is CASSPQGISETQYF. CDR3 coding DNA: TGTGCCAGCAGTCCACAGGGGATATCAGAGACCCAGTACTTC.

Ten or more counts support this clone. This chain uses TRBV20-1 with TRBJ2-7; D is unclear. This CDR3 has 14 residues. Looked up from germline, CDR1 is DFQATT and CDR2 is SNEGSKA (reference sequence). Trimming took 0 bases from V and 4 from J, leaving 13 bases between them. In nucleotides, the CDR3 is TGCAGTGCTAGAGATCAAGGTTACGGATACGAGCAGTACTTC. It yields the protein CSARDQGYGYEQYF.